Below are 23 T cell receptor beta chains sequenced from a single sample in a study of T cell responses to AZD1222 COVID-19 vaccine. TCRdb keeps only in-frame clones here, not all; method: immunoSEQ multiplex PCR. The data show about 120,000 clones, approximately 85% seen once. The sample in question was peripheral blood, obtained on day 0 of MenACWY control vaccination. Receptor source: an adult in good health.

The sample holds a few counts of this clone. The chain carries TRBV30 and TRBJ1-3; possible D gene TRBD1, 6 bases. The V gene lost 0 bases and the J gene lost 0 bases, with 9 bases spanning the gap. Germline lookup yields CDR1 GTSNPN and CDR2 SVGIG (reference sequence). CDR3 length: 15 residues. The CDR3 coding sequence is TGTGCCTGGAGTGTAGGACAGAGCTCTGGAAACACCATATATTTT. Its protein is CAWSVGQSSGNTIYF.

J is TRBJ1-2 and V is TRBV19; maybe TRBD1 (6 bases). The V end lost 7 bases, the J end lost 6 bases, and 12 bases lay between the germline ends. The CDR3 covers 12 residues. Germline V CDR1 and CDR2: LNHDA, SQIVND (reference sequence). The CDR3 DNA follows: TGTGCCAGTACTGGGACAATACATGGCTACACCTTC. Translation: CASTGTIHGYTF.

The chain combines TRBV7-3 with TRBJ2-7; no clear D. V lost 2 bases to trimming and J lost 5 bases, with 10 bases between them. The CDR3 extends over 13 amino acids. Germline-derived CDR1 and CDR2 are SGHTA and FQGTGA. The CDR3 DNA reads as TGTGCCAGCAGCTTAGAAAGCTTTCACGAGCAGTACTTC. Amino acids: CASSLESFHEQYF.

The chain carries TRBV5-1 and TRBJ1-1, with D uncertain. The length of the CDR3 is 13 residues. CDR1 and CDR2 (germline): SGHRS, YFSETQ. Trimming left V 0 bases short and J 4 bases short, with 7 bases between. The CDR3 sequence: CASSLDWGTEAFF. The CDR3 nucleotides read TGCGCCAGCAGCTTGGATTGGGGCACTGAAGCTTTCTTT.

The chain employs TRBV2 and TRBJ2-5, with D perhaps TRBD1 (5 bases). The CDR3 totals 15 residues. Trimming stripped 3 bases from V and 4 bases from J, with 15 bases between. The V gene's germline CDR1 is SNHLY and CDR2 FYNNEI. The CDR3 nucleotides are TGTGCCAGCAGTGACACTGGGGCCCCCCCAGAGACCCAGTACTTC. Translated, it gives CASSDTGAPPETQYF.

This rearrangement joins TRBV10-3 to TRBJ2-3; 10 nucleotides agree with TRBD1. Germline loops: CDR1 ENHRY, CDR2 SYGVKD. This CDR3 spans 14 amino acids. Trimming at V came to 6 bases and at J to 7 bases, leaving 7 bases not matched to a gene. CDR3 nucleotide sequence: TGTGCCATCAGCCGGACAGGGGGGGAAAATACGCAGTATTTT. The encoded protein is CAISRTGGENTQYF.

The rearrangement links TRBV5-1 to TRBJ1-2, with 11 bases identical to TRBD1. Germline trimming cut 4 bases from V and 7 bases from J; bases unmatched to any gene: 6. Germline V CDR1 and CDR2: SGHRS, YFSETQ. The length of the CDR3 is 14 residues. The CDR3 spells CASSLGQGAGGYTF. The CDR3 DNA follows: TGCGCCAGCAGCCTCGGACAGGGGGCAGGTGGCTACACCTTC.

J is TRBJ1-2 and V is TRBV3-1 (or the pseudogene TRBV3-2); maybe TRBD1 (5 bases). The CDR3 spans 13 residues. V gave up 4 bases and J gave up 8 bases, with 14 bases separating them. CDR1 and CDR2 (germline): LGHDT, YNNKEL (reference sequence). CDR3 in amino acids: CASSLRDSGGYTF. CDR3 bases: TGTGCCAGCAGCCTCAGGGACTCTGGGGGCTACACCTTC.

This clone has only a few counts. The CDR3 bases are TGCGCCAGCAGCTCTTTAGACAGGGGGGCATGCCTCGAGATAAATCAGCCCCAGCATTTT. This translates into CASSSLDRGACLEINQPQHF. The genes are TRBV5-1 and TRBJ1-5; 9 bases are shared with TRBD1. The CDR3 runs to 20 residues. Germline V gene lookup returns CDR1 SGHRS and CDR2 YFSETQ. The V segment lost 3 bases and the J segment 4 bases; nucleotides outside the gene matches: 20.

The rearrangement uses TRBV5-1 and TRBJ2-6; 8 nucleotides match TRBD1. The CDR3 loop spans 16 amino acids. Germline assignment: CDR1 SGHRS and CDR2 YFSETQ. V gave up 0 bases and J gave up 9 bases; unmatched junction bases: 8. Here the CDR3 DNA reads TGCGCCAGCAGCTTGGAGGCAGGGGGCGACGGCAACGTCCTGACTTTC. This encodes CASSLEAGGDGNVLTF.

This clone was detected a few times. The V call is TRBV5-4, the J call TRBJ1-1; the D is unclear. Germline V gives CDR1 SGHNT, CDR2 YYREEE (reference sequence). Trimming cost V 0 bases and J 3 bases, with 15 bases left between them. There are 16 residues in the CDR3. In DNA, the CDR3 is TGTGCCAGCAGCTTGGCCTCATGGGATCGGCACACTGAAGCTTTCTTT. Translation gives CASSLASWDRHTEAFF.

The gene calls are TRBV4-1 and TRBJ1-1; D possibly corresponds to TRBD1 (6 bases). V lost 3 bases to trimming and J lost 0 bases, with 17 bases between them. This CDR3 contains 17 residues. Per germline, CDR1 MGHRA and CDR2 YSYEKL. The CDR3, as DNA: TGCGCCAGCAGCCACGATGGCCCCGGGGGCATGAACACTGAAGCTTTCTTT. Its translation: CASSHDGPGGMNTEAFF.

This clone came up a few times. The rearrangement links TRBV27 to TRBJ1-1; 8 positions agree with TRBD1. The length of the CDR3 is 16 residues. Germline lookup yields CDR1 MNHEY and CDR2 SMNVEV (reference sequence). V shed 2 bases and J 3 bases; nucleotides not matched to a gene: 8. CDR3 DNA: TGTGCCAGCAGTTTAGGCCCAGGGGGCTGGGACACTGAAGCTTTCTTT. This translates into CASSLGPGGWDTEAFF.

This chain connects TRBV4-3 to TRBJ1-3; no clear D. This CDR3 comprises 17 residues. The V end lost 0 bases, the J end lost 1 base, and 13 bases lay between the germline ends. Per germline, CDR1 LGHNA and CDR2 YSLEER. This chain's CDR3 is CASSQDAGGFSGNTIYF. CDR3 DNA sequence: TGCGCCAGCAGCCAAGATGCTGGAGGCTTTTCTGGAAACACCATATATTTT.

The chain combines TRBV5-1 with TRBJ1-3, with a tentative D call TRBD1 (5 bases). The length of the CDR3 is 16 residues. Germline V gives CDR1 SGHRS, CDR2 YFSETQ. Trimming shortened V by 5 bases and J by 0 bases, and 15 bases separated the two germline ends. The CDR3 nucleotides are TGCGCCAGCAGTCCGGGACCTTCTAACTCTGGAAACACCATATATTTT. Protein: CASSPGPSNSGNTIYF. Using reference TRBV5-1 and TRBJ1-3 for the parts outside the CDR3, the full variable domain is KAGVTQTPRYLIKTRGQQVTLSCSPISGHRSVSWYQQTPGQGLQFLFEYFSETQRNKGNFPGRFSGRQFSNSRSEMNVSTLELGDSALYLCASSPGPSNSGNTIYFGEGSWLTVV.

Written as DNA, the CDR3 is TGTGCCAGCACCTCCGGATTAAACTCCTACGAGCAGTACTTC. It codes for CASTSGLNSYEQYF. The rearrangement uses TRBV5-4 and TRBJ2-7; D unresolved. This CDR3 contains 14 residues. V shed 6 bases and J shed 0 bases, with 13 bases lying between them. Germline CDR1 is SGHNT and CDR2 is YYREEE (reference sequence).

The V gene is TRBV11-2, the J gene TRBJ2-6; D is unclear. Germline CDR1 reads SGHAT; CDR2 reads FQNNGV. The CDR3 runs to 16 residues. Trimming left V 2 bases short and J 0 bases short, with 8 bases between. CDR3 DNA sequence: TGTGCCAGCAGCTTATTAGGAAGCTCTGGGGCCAACGTCCTGACTTTC. Translation: CASSLLGSSGANVLTF.

This clone was detected only once. The CDR3 DNA reads TGTGCCAGTAGTATAGTGGGCACCGGCGGAAACACCATATATTTT. This codes for CASSIVGTGGNTIYF. The chain links TRBV19 to TRBJ1-3; D gene uncertain. The CDR3 totals 15 residues. Germline lookup yields CDR1 LNHDA and CDR2 SQIVND (reference sequence). V was shortened by 1 base and J by 4 bases, with 11 bases between the two germline ends. Using reference TRBV19 and TRBJ1-3 for the parts outside the CDR3, the full variable domain is DGGITQSPKYLFRKEGQNVTLSCEQNLNHDAMYWYRQDPGQGLRLIYYSQIVNDFQKGDIAEGYSVSREKKESFPLTVTSAQKNPTAFYLCASSIVGTGGNTIYFGEGSWLTVV.

The chain employs TRBV4-2 and TRBJ2-5, with 10 bases lining up with TRBD2. The ends lost 4 bases at V and 4 bases at J; junction bases unmatched: 3. The germline V gene encodes CDR1 LGHNA and CDR2 YNFKEQ. The CDR3 has 14 residues. The DNA for the CDR3 is TGTGCCAGCAGCCTAGCGGGGGGAGGAGAGACCCAGTACTTC. Translating gives CASSLAGGGETQYF.

The chain couples TRBV7-2 to TRBJ2-3, with D hard to call. Germline loops: CDR1 SGHTA, CDR2 FQGNSA. Deletions cut 1 base from V and 2 bases from J, with 10 bases between. This CDR3 is 15 amino acids long. This CDR3 reads CASSLDGTPTDTQYF. CDR3 DNA sequence: TGTGCCAGCAGCTTAGATGGTACCCCCACAGATACGCAGTATTTT.

The chain carries TRBV28 and TRBJ2-7, with TRBD2 matching 7 bases. CDR1 MDHEN and CDR2 SYDVKM come from the germline V gene. V gave up 2 bases and J gave up 1 base; unmatched junction bases: 8. CDR3 length: 16 residues. The CDR3 loop is CASSLVTSGVSYEQYF. CDR3 nucleotides: TGTGCCAGCAGTTTAGTAACCAGCGGGGTGTCCTACGAGCAGTACTTC.

The chain carries TRBV28 and TRBJ1-6; 7 nucleotides agree with TRBD1. The V gene end was trimmed by 10 bases and the J gene end by 3 bases; junction bases not matched to a gene: 6. The CDR3 covers 14 residues. Germline CDR1 MDHEN, CDR2 SYDVKM. The CDR3 spells CATCTGVYNSPLHF. The CDR3 DNA reads as TGTGCCACCTGTACAGGGGTCTATAATTCACCCCTCCACTTT.

The chain has TRBV28 and TRBJ2-7; 7 bases match TRBD1. The length of the CDR3 is 14 residues. Germline CDR1 MDHEN, CDR2 SYDVKM. V lost 7 bases and J lost 2; bases outside the gene matches: 8. DNA for the CDR3: TGTGCCAGCAAGGGGGCGGACGGGACCTACGAGCAGTACTTC. Translation: CASKGADGTYEQYF.